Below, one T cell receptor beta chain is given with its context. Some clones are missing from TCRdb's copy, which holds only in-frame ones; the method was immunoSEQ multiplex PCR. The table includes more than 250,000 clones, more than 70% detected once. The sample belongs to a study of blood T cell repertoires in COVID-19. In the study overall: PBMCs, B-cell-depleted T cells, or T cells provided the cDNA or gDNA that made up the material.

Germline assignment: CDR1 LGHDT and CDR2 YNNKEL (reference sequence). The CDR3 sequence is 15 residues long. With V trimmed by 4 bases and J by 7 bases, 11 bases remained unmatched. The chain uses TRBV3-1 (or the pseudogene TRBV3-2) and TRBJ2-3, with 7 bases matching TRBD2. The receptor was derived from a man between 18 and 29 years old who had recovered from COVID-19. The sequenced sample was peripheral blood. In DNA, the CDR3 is TGTGCCAGCAGCCGAGGGACTACCGCCGGAAATACGCAGTATTTT. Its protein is CASSRGTTAGNTQYF.